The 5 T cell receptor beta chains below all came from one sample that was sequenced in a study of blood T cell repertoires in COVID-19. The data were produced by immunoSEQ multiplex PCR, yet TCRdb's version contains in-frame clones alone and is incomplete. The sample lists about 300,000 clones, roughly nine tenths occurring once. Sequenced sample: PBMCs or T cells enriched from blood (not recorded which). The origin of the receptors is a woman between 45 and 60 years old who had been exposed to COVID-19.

In DNA, the CDR3 is TGCGCCAGCAGCTTGACAGGGGGGAGGAACAATGAGCAGTTCTTC. This codes for CASSLTGGRNNEQFF. The chain recombines TRBV5-1 with TRBJ2-1; 8 bases are shared with TRBD1. In germline, CDR1 is SGHRS, CDR2 YFSETQ. This CDR3 contains 15 residues. V lost 1 base and J lost 5; bases outside the gene matches: 5.

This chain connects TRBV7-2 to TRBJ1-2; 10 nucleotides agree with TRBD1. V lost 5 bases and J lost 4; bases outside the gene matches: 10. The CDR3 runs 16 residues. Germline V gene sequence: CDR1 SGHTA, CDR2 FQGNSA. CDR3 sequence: CASSRSPGTGAYGYTF. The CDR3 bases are TGTGCCAGCAGCCGTTCCCCCGGGACAGGGGCCTATGGCTACACCTTC.

The CDR3 DNA reads TGTGCCAGTGGGACATGGGACAATCAGCCCCAGCATTTT. Translation: CASGTWDNQPQHF. The chain couples TRBV27 to TRBJ1-5; possible D gene TRBD1, 6 bases. From germline, CDR1 is MNHEY and CDR2 SMNVEV (reference sequence). The length of the CDR3 is 13 residues. Trimming took off 9 bases at V and 3 bases at J, with 12 bases between the two ends.

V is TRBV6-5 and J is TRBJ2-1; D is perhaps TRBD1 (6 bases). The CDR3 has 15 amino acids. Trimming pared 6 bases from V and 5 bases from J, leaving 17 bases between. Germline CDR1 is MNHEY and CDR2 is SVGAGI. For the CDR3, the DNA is TGTGCCAGCAGATCACAGGGAAGTAAGCACAATGAGCAGTTCTTC. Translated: CASRSQGSKHNEQFF.

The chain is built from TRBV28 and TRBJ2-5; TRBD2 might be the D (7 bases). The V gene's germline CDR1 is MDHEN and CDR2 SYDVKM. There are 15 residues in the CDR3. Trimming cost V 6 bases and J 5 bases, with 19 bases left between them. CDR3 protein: CASRQRARGPETQYF. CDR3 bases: TGTGCCAGCAGACAAAGGGCGCGGGGGCCGGAGACCCAGTACTTC. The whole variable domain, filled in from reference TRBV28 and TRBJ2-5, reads DVKVTQSSRYLVKRTGEKVFLECVQDMDHENMFWYRQDPGLGLRLIYFSYDVKMKEKGDIPEGYSVSREKKERFSLILESASTNQTSMYLCASRQRARGPETQYFGPGTRLLVL.